The following is a TCR beta chain sequence with its context. Antigen: not known. This entry belongs to a study of cytomegalovirus exposure and HLA in healthy donors. Background on the study: From donors who were HLA-typed, an early data release held 65 million to 85 million unique TCRs. For the 300 to 450 genotyped donors, roughly 80% fell within the Caucasian-associated ancestry cluster. Findings and limits, study-wide: Reports state that TCR beta sequences accurately predicted most subjects' HLA-A and HLA-B alleles. Several of the most significant clusters were apparently associated with common viral pathogens in a later analysis.

CDR3 length: 17 amino acids. Trimming left V 0 bases short and J 5 bases short, with 19 bases between. Germline values: CDR1 SGDLS, CDR2 YYNGEE. With 60 Vbeta and 13 Jbeta primers, the PCR was carried out. TCRdb keeps only in-frame clones here, not all; method: immunoSEQ multiplex PCR. The sample includes around 90,000 clones, 70% to 85% of them seen just once. This TCR was sampled from a man over 45 in good health and CMV-seronegative. The chain couples TRBV9 to TRBJ2-3, with D possibly being TRBD1 (6 bases). The sequencing input was PBMCs. CDR3 DNA sequence: TGTGCCAGCAGCGTAGGTGGGGCAGGGGTCGATGTAGATACGCAGTATTTT. Protein product: CASSVGGAGVDVDTQYF.